This T cell receptor (beta chain) comes out of a study of control samples from healthy donors and cancer patients. This CDR3 has 12 residues. Trimming took 0 bases from V and 4 from J, leaving 4 bases between them. Germline V CDR1 and CDR2: SGHRS, YFSETQ. Repertoires were generated with immunoSEQ multiplex PCR, while TCRdb's copy carries only in-frame clones and drops some. The sample includes about 72,000 clones, approximately 92% seen only once; the top ten take about 5.6%. The sample comprised blood. The receptor was derived from a woman in her sixties in good health. The chain carries TRBV5-1 and TRBJ1-2; D not resolved. The CDR3 loop reads CASSLDGYGYTF. The CDR3 DNA follows: TGCGCCAGCAGCTTGGATGGCTATGGCTACACCTTC.